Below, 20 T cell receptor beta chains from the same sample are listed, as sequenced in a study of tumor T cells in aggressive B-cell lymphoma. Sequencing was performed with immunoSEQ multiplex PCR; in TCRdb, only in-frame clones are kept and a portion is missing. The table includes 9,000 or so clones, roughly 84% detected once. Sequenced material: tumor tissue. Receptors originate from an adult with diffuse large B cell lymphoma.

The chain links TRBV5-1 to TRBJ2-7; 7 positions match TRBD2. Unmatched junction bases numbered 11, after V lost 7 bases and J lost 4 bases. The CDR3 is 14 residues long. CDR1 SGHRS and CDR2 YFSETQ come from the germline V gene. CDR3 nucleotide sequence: TGCGCCAGCCGCCCGGGGACTACGTCTTACGAGCAGTACTTC. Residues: CASRPGTTSYEQYF.

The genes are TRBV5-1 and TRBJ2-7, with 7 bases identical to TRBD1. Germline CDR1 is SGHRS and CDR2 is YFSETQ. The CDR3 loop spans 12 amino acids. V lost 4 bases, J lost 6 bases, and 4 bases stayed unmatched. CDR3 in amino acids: CASSRDRAEQYF. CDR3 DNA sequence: TGCGCCAGCAGCCGAGACAGGGCCGAGCAGTACTTC.

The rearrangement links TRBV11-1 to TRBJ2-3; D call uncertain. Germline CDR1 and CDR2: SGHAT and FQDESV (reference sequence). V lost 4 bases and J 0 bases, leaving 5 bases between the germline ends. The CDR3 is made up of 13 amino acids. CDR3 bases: TGTGCCAGCAGCTATTCTAGCACAGATACGCAGTATTTT. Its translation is CASSYSSTDTQYF.

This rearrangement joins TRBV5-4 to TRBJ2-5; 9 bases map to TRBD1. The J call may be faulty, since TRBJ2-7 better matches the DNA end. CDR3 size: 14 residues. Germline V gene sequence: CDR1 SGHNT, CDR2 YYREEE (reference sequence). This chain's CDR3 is CASSGTGKRNEQYF. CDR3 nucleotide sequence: TGTGCCAGCAGCGGGACAGGGAAAAGAAACGAGCAGTACTTC.

The DNA of the CDR3 is TGTGCCAGCAGCGCTCAAGAGACCCAGTACTTC. It specifies CASSAQETQYF. The rearrangement links TRBV9 to TRBJ2-5, with D hard to call. CDR1 SGDLS and CDR2 YYNGEE come from the germline V gene. V dropped 3 bases and J dropped 2 bases, with 2 bases sitting between them. There are 11 residues in the CDR3.

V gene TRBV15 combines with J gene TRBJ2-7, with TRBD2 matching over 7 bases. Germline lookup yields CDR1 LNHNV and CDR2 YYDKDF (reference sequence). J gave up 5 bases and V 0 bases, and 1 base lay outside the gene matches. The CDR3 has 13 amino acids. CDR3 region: CATSRDRGDEQYF. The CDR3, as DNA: TGTGCCACCAGCAGAGATCGGGGGGACGAGCAGTACTTC. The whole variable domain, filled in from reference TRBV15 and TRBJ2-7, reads DAMVIQNPRYQVTQFGKPVTLSCSQTLNHNVMYWYQQKSSQAPKLLFHYYDKDFNNEADTPDNFQSRRPNTSFCFLDIRSPGLGDTAMYLCATSRDRGDEQYFGPGTRLTVT.

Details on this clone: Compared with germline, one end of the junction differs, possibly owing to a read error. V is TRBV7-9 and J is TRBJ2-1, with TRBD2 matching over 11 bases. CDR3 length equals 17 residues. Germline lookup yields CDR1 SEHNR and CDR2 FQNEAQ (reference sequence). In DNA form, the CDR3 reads TGTGCCACCAGCTCGCCGCTAGCGGGGGGTCTGGGTAATGAGCAGTTCTTC. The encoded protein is CATSSPLAGGLGNEQFF.

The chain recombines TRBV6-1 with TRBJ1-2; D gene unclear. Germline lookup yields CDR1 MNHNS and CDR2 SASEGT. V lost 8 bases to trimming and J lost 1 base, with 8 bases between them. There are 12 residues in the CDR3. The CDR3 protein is CASAERNYGYTF. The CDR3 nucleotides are TGTGCCAGCGCCGAGCGTAACTATGGCTACACCTTC.

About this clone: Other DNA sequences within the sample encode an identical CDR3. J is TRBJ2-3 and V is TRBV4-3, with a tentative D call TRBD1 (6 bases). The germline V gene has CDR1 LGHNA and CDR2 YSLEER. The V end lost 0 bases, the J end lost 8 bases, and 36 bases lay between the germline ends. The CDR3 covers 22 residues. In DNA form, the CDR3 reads TGCGCCAGCAGCCAAGAAGGTCTCGCGGCAGGGGAACATTCTCCACCTTCAGGTACGCAGTATTTT. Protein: CASSQEGLAAGEHSPPSGTQYF.

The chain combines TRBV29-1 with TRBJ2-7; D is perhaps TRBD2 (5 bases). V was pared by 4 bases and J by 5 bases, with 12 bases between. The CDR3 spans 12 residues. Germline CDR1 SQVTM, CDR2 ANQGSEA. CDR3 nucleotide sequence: TGCAGCGTTGGGTACGGGGTCCACGAGCAGTACTTC. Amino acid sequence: CSVGYGVHEQYF.

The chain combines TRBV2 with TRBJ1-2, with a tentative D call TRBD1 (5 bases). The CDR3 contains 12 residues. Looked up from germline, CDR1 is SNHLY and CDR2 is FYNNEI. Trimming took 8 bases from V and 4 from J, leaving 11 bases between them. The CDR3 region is CASRRDFYGYTF. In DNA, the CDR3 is TGTGCCAGCCGTAGGGACTTCTATGGCTACACCTTC.

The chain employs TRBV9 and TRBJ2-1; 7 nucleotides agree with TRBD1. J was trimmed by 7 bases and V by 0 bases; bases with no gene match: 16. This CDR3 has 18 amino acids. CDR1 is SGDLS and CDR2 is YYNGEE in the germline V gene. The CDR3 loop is CASSVGGIEGALGNEQFF. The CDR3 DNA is TGTGCCAGCAGCGTAGGGGGGATAGAGGGGGCTTTGGGGAATGAGCAGTTCTTC.

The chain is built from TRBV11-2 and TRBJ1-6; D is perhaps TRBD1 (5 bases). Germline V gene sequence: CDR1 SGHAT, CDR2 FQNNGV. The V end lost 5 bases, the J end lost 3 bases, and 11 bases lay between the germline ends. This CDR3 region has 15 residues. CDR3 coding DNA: TGTGCCAGCAGCCCCGACAGATTCTATAATTCACCCCTCCACTTT. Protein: CASSPDRFYNSPLHF. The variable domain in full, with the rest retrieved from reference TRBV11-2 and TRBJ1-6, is EAGVAQSPRYKIIEKRQSVAFWCNPISGHATLYWYQQILGQGPKLLIQFQNNGVVDDSQLPKDRFSAERLKGVDSTLKIQPAKLEDSAVYLCASSPDRFYNSPLHFGNGTRLTVT.

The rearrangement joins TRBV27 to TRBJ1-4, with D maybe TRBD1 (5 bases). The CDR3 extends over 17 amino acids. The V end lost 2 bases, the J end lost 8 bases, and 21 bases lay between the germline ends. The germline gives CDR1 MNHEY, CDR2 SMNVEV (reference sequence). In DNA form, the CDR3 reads TGTGCCAGCAGTTTAACCTCGGGGGGTGGAGTATTAGAAAAACTGTTTTTT. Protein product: CASSLTSGGGVLEKLFF.

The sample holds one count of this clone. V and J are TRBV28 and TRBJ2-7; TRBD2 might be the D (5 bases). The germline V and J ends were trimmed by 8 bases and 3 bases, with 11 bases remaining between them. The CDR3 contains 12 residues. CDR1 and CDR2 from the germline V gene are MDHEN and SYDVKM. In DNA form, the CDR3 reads TGTGCCAGCCTGCGAGGGAGCTACGAGCAGTACTTC. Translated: CASLRGSYEQYF.

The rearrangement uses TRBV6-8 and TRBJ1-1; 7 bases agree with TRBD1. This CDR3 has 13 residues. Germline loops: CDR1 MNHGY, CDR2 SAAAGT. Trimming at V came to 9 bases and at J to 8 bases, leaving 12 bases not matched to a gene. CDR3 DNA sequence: TGTGCCAGGCGGGGACAGTCGTTGTCGGAAGCTTTCTTT. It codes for CARRGQSLSEAFF.

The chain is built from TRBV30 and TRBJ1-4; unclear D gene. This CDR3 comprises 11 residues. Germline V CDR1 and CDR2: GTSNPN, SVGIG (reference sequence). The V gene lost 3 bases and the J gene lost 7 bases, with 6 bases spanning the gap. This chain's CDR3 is CAWSPGEKLFF. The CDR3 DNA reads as TGTGCCTGGAGCCCAGGTGAAAAACTGTTTTTT.

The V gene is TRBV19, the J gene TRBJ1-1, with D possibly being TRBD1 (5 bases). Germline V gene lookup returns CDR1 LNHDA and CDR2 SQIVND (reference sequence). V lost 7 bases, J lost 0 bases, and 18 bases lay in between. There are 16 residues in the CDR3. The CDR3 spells CASIHHPGGMNTEAFF. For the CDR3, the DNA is TGTGCCAGTATCCACCACCCCGGGGGAATGAACACTGAAGCTTTCTTT.

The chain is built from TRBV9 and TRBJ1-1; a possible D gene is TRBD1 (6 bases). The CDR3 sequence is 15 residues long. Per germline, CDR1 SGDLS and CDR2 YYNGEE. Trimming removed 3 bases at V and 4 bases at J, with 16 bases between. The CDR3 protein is CASSAGGAVPTEAFF. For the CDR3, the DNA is TGTGCCAGCAGCGCGGGGGGGGCGGTACCCACTGAAGCTTTCTTT.

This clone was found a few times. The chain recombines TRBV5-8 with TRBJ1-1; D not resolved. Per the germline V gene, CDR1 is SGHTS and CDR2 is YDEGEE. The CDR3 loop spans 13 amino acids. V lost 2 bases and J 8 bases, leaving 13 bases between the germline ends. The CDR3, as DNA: TGTGCCAGCAGCTTTTTGGTCGGAGGGGAAGCTTTCTTT. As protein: CASSFLVGGEAFF.